This paragraph reports one T cell receptor (beta chain). The CDR3 extends over 15 amino acids. Germline CDR1 is KGHSH and CDR2 is LQKENI. V was clipped by 2 bases and J by 2 bases, with 10 bases between them. Investigators profiled TCR beta VDJ and CDR3 from genomic DNA template. In TCRdb, the reads were re-called with MiXCR into one record per CDR3 protein. The table includes 150,000 to 200,000 distinct CDR3 sequences, around 45% detected once. The data are from a study of CD8+CD57+ T cells in acquired aplastic anemia. Study-wide context: Sorted CD4+ and CD8+ cells gave a mean 3.2 ug DNA, range about 0.19 to 27.4 ug.

The chain joins TRBV18 to TRBJ1-5; perhaps TRBD1 as D (5 bases). The clonotype comes from a human donor in good health. Sequenced material: sorted CD4+, CD8+, or CD8+CD57+ T cells (not recorded which) from PBMCs. The CDR3 reads CASSPGSGRNQPQHF. CDR3 nucleotide sequence: TGTGCCAGCTCACCAGGGTCAGGGCGCAATCAGCCCCAGCATTTT. Supplemented by reference TRBV18 and TRBJ1-5, the full variable domain reads NAGVMQNPRHLVRRRGQEARLRCSPMKGHSHVYWYRQLPEEGLKFMVYLQKENIIDESGMPKERFSAEFPKEGPSILRIQQVVRGDSAAYFCASSPGSGRNQPQHFGDGTRLSIL.